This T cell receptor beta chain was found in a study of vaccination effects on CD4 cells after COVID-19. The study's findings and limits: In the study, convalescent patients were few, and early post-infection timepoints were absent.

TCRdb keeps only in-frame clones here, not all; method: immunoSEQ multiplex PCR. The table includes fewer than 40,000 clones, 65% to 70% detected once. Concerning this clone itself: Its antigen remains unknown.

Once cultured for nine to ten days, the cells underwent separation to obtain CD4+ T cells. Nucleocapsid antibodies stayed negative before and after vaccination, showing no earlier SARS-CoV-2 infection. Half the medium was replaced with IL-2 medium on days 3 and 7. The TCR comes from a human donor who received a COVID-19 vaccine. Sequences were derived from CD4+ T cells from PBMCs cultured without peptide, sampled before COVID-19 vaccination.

The CDR3: CASRGQTYVFF. The CDR3 region has the DNA TGTGCCAGCAGGGGACAGACCTACGTGTTCTTC. The chain employs TRBV12-3 or TRBV12-4 and TRBJ2-1; 7 nucleotides agree with TRBD1. The CDR3 sequence is 11 residues long. V lost 6 bases and J lost 15; bases outside the gene matches: 8.